This T cell receptor (beta chain) was sequenced for a study of cytomegalovirus exposure and HLA in healthy donors (dated by TCRdb to about 2017). Concerning the study at large: An earlier analysis of several hundred of the donors reported approximately 280 Gb of sequence data and approximately 120 million unique TCR beta sequences obtained from about 180 million T cells. Roughly 300 gigabases of sequencing data and around 80 million unique TCR sequences made up an early release that covered around 640 HLA-typed donors. Of the roughly 400 genotyped donors, approximately 80% were placed in the genetic ancestry cluster associated with self-reported Caucasian donors. The study was designed to test whether signatures of past pathogen exposure could be identified by cataloging public T cell receptors. Using immunosequencing, the study profiled T cell repertoires from fewer than 700 subjects and related those repertoires to cytomegalovirus serostatus. A separate validation cohort of over 95 different subjects was used in addition to the roughly 620-subject first cohort. The study combined high-throughput TCR immunosequencing, statistical association of individual TCRs with disease status, and machine learning to predict cytomegalovirus infection status. In a later analysis, previously published TCR beta repertoires from more than 500 donors were re-analyzed and high-resolution HLA genotyping was added so that TCR occurrence patterns could be studied. The later analysis used no new phenotypic data to find candidate immune exposures, relying instead on TCR beta sequences and their occurrence across donors. To decide whether each TCR beta V gene segment behaved as functional or pseudogenic, an earlier analysis of fewer than 750 of the donors relied on high-throughput TCR beta sequencing. Donor age, sex, ethnicity and CMV serostatus were compiled alongside the repertoire data. A later genetic analysis used genome-wide SNP genotypes for about 60% of the roughly 670 donors, treating that subset as a discovery cohort. All discovery cohort repertoires had been generated using a single sequencing platform. HLA typing covered class I and class II loci at four-digit resolution. Typing coverage differed by locus: A, B, C, DRB1 and DQB1 were typed in roughly 620-640 donors, DQA1 in roughly 500, DPA1 in approximately 610, and DPB1 in 400 to 490. Roughly 5 DR-DQ haplotypes were handled as single units for association and clustering because linkage in the cohort was strong. Among roughly 400 genotyped donors of the cohort, an average of around 240,000 unique TCR beta nucleotide sequences was sequenced per donor, of which about 18% were non-productive. General findings and caveats noted by the study authors: This cohort had only TCR beta chains sequenced, and the lack of alpha or paired-chain data limited which features could be detected. Because the 87-base-pair reads could not distinguish some IMGT-functional V segments, including TRBV6-2 and TRBV6-3, those segments were excluded. In a later analysis, several top co-occurrence clusters were reported to appear linked to parvovirus B19, influenza, CMV and Epstein-Barr virus. Three of the identified cytomegalovirus-associated TCR beta chains were confirmed in vitro to be specific for cytomegalovirus antigens. In a later genetic analysis, fewer N-insertions in productive TCRs were reported among donors in an Asian-associated ancestry cluster than the approximately 670-donor mean. The only immune exposure information available for the cohort was CMV serostatus. Assigning TCR associations to individual alleles was difficult when HLA alleles, especially DR and DQ, strongly co-occurred. Most TCR sequences were seen in very few donors, while some public TCRs were found in many individuals. Specific HLA alleles were associated with some 15,000 TCR beta sequences at a false discovery rate of 0.05 in a later analysis. A cluster of highly shared sequence variants was judged likely to be a technical artifact of the sequencing pipeline. An association between a missense DCLRE1C variant and V-gene and J-gene trimming of TCR beta chains was found in a later genetic analysis and replicated in an independent cohort. In a later analysis, most CMV-associated TCR beta chains were found to appear HLA-restricted, with HLA associations seemingly driven largely by CMV exposure. The authors suggested that the approach could potentially be extended to other disease states and immunological phenotypes. Cytomegalovirus status was reported to be diagnosed by the classifier with high specificity and sensitivity in both the original and validation cohorts. Because HLA typing was unavailable for some donors at each locus, only the typed subset was used in association tests. Linkage disequilibrium might explain the correlated functional status among segregating V segments, but an unknown experimental factor could not be excluded. The earlier analysis of about 600 of the donors excluded around 17 rarely observed V segments, including chromosome 9 orphons, because counts were too low. Presence/absence analyses assumed roughly uniform sequencing depth across donors, an assumption that may not hold. Broadly in line with IMGT annotations, most TCR beta V segments showed up in productive rearrangements about 87% or about 30% of the time in an earlier analysis of a few hundred of the donors. The study listed approximately 150 TCR beta chains as associated with cytomegalovirus. In a later analysis, HLA-associated TCR beta chains showed more clonal expansion and lower generation probabilities than non-associated chains that were equally common. A later analysis found that TCR association rates varied across HLA loci, with DRB1 alleles showing the most associated TCRs and HLA-C alleles the fewest. A further reported finding was that TCR beta sequences accurately predicted the HLA-A and HLA-B alleles for most subjects in the first cohort.

From the cysteine up to the phenylalanine, the CDR3 has a length of 15 residues. The sequence is cut down to CDR3 DNA, 45 bases in frame from base 1. V is shortened by 1 base, J by 3 bases, and the region joining them spans 11 bases. CDR1 and CDR2 are read off the germline V gene as SGHAT and FQNNGV. Remarks on this clone: It has no known antigen specificity. Per-base qualities were not stored, and no clone one base away is much larger.

The cohort consisted of some 730 healthy bone marrow donors. At the time of sampling, all cohort members were nominally healthy, though unrecorded immune exposures were likely present. The donor was CMV seropositive and was included in the group of 250 to 300 seropositive cohort members. Every donor gave a peripheral blood sample, and the peripheral blood mononuclear cells from that sample were used for TCR beta sequencing. Genomic DNA was extracted from the blood cell samples with the Qiagen DNeasy Blood Extraction Kit. Libraries were built with the immunoSEQ multiplex PCR assay. A mixture of 60 forward primers for TCR Vbeta segments and 13 reverse primers for TCR Jbeta segments was used in the multiplex PCR. Amplification of the CDR3 region of rearranged TCR beta genes was performed with a multiplex PCR assay on genomic DNA. On the Illumina HiSeq System, the amplified TCR beta libraries were sequenced as 87-base-pair reads. The study's processing was this. A later analysis counted some 80 million unique TCR beta chains across the 500 to 850 repertoires, and around 9.9 million of these chains were shared by at least two donors. Raw reads were error-corrected and collapsed into unique sequences by a nearest-neighbor algorithm in which closely related sequences were merged to remove PCR and sequencing errors. To assign V, D and J gene segments, CDR3 sequences were aligned to IMGT reference sequences. For a sequence to be retained, at least a six-nucleotide match to both a V gene segment and a J gene segment was required. A rearrangement was called productive if the CDR3 had no stop codons and remained in frame with V and J, and every other rearrangement was called non-productive. Following IMGT convention, CDR3 was defined as the stretch from the second conserved V-encoded cysteine up to the conserved J-encoded phenylalanine. In an earlier analysis of approximately 500 of the donors, sequences lacking an unambiguous match to a single V gene segment were excluded. An earlier analysis of several hundred of the donors called V segments functional above 56.7% productive rearrangements and segregating when the between-donor standard deviation exceeded 5%. A statistical classification framework was built for diagnosing cytomegalovirus status from the catalog of TCR beta chain sequences. In a later analysis, V and J genes were assigned by comparing TCR nucleotide sequences against IMGT/GENE-DB human TR gene sequences. A later analysis assigned CDR3 sequences and most-parsimonious VDJ recombination scenarios with the TCRdist pipeline. In a later analysis, each TCR beta chain was defined by its CDR3 amino acid sequence together with its V-gene family, and reads lacking a unique V-gene family were excluded. As a way to deal with suspected cross-contamination and a sequencing artifact, a later analysis dropped under 600 nucleotide sequences that were highly shared and had low generation probability. In a later analysis, a clonal expansion index was calculated for each public chain from normalized within-repertoire ranks of inferred template counts. A later analysis computed generation probabilities with a VDJ recombination model fitted to out-of-frame rearrangements, and checked the results against IGoR. Hypergeometric tests were used in a later analysis to score TCR-TCR, TCR-HLA and TCR-CMV co-occurrence, with a repertoire-size bias correction applied to the TCR pairs. In a later analysis, false discovery rates were estimated by permuting HLA or CMV assignments 20 times. In a later analysis, co-occurring TCRs were grouped using DBSCAN, with TCRdist sequence similarity added in when clustering inside HLA-allele-positive subsets. Repertoires with fewer than 30,000 or more than 120,000 public chains, plus five repertoires with anomalous nucleotide sharing, were excluded from co-occurrence clustering. Sourced from immuneACCESS, this table was stored by TCRdb with only in-frame sequences that have V and J called. A share of the clones is absent; for the studies checked, an unresolved V gene accounts for under half, and the remainder has no known explanation. V and J calls and clone size are as listed in that table; D and trimming were resolved from the DNA. This sample comprises some 180,000 clones, 84% of them detected only once. Together, the top ten hold around 1.2% of the sample.

The chain is made from TRBV11-2 and TRBJ2-3, with no D gene named confidently. Sequencing was done on a sample of PBMCs. This clonotype originated in a girl aged 2 to 9 in good health and CMV-seropositive. The CDR3 region has the sequence CASSLVRRMTDTQYF. The nucleotide sequence is given as TGTGCCAGCAGCTTAGTAAGGCGGATGACAGATACGCAGTATTTT. The entire variable domain, with the stretches around the CDR3 drawn from the reference TRBV11-2 and TRBJ2-3 proteins, is EAGVAQSPRYKIIEKRQSVAFWCNPISGHATLYWYQQILGQGPKLLIQFQNNGVVDDSQLPKDRFSAERLKGVDSTLKIQPAKLEDSAVYLCASSLVRRMTDTQYFGPGTRLTVL.